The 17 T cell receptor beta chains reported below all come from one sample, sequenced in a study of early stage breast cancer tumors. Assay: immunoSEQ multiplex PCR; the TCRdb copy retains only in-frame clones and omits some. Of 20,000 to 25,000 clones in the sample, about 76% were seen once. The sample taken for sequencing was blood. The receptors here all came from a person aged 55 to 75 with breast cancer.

The CDR3 region is CASSGSSGAERSNEQFF. Written as DNA, the CDR3 is TGTGCCAGCAGCGGGAGCTCTGGGGCGGAGCGGAGCAATGAGCAGTTCTTC. The chain carries TRBV5-4 and TRBJ2-1, with D tentatively TRBD1 or TRBD2 (5 bases each). Germline-derived CDR1 and CDR2 are SGHNT and YYREEE (reference sequence). V was cut by 4 bases and J by 6 bases, with 23 bases left in between. The CDR3 consists of 17 residues.

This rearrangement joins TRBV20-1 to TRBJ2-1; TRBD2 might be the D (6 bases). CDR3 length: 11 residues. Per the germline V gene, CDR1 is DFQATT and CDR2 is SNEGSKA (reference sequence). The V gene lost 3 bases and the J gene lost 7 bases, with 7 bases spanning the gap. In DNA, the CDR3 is TGCAGTGCTAGCGGGAGAAATGAGCAGTTCTTC. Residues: CSASGRNEQFF.

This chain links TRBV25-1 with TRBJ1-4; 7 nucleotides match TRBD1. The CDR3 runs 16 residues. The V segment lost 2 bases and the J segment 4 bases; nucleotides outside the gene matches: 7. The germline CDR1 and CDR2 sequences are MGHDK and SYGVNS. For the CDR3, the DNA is TGTGCCAGCAGTGAAAGAGACCGGGACAGTAATGAAAAACTGTTTTTT. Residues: CASSERDRDSNEKLFF.

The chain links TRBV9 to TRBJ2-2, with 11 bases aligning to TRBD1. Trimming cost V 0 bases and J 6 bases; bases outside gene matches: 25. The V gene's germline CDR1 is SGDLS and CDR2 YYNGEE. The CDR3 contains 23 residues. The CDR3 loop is CASSVATGVGQGALMALAGELFF. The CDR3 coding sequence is TGTGCCAGCAGCGTAGCCACCGGGGTTGGACAGGGGGCGCTGATGGCTTTGGCCGGGGAGCTGTTTTTT.

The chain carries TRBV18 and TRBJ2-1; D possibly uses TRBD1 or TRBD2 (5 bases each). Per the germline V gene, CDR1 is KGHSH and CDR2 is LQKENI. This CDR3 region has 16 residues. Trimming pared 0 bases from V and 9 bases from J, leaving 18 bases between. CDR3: CASSPPGLAEWSEQFF. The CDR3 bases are TGTGCCAGCTCACCACCGGGGCTAGCAGAGTGGAGTGAGCAGTTCTTC. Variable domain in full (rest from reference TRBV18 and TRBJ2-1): NAGVMQNPRHLVRRRGQEARLRCSPMKGHSHVYWYRQLPEEGLKFMVYLQKENIIDESGMPKERFSAEFPKEGPSILRIQQVVRGDSAAYFCASSPPGLAEWSEQFFGPGTRLTVL.

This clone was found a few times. The CDR3 loop is CASSQGALIQPQHF. The CDR3 DNA sequence: TGTGCCAGCTCACAGGGGGCCTTGATTCAGCCCCAGCATTTT. The chain employs TRBV7-9 and TRBJ1-5; 9 positions agree with TRBD1. Germline V gives CDR1 SEHNR, CDR2 FQNEAQ (reference sequence). J gave up 6 bases and V 8 bases, and 8 bases lay outside the gene matches. CDR3 length equals 14 residues.

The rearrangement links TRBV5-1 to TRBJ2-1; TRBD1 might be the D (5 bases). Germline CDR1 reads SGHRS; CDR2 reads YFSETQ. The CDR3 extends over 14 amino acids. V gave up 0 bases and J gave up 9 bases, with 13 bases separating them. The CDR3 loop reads CASSLAAGLGEQFF. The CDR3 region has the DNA TGCGCCAGCAGCTTGGCCGCAGGGCTGGGTGAGCAGTTCTTC. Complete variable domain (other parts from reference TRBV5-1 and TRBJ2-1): KAGVTQTPRYLIKTRGQQVTLSCSPISGHRSVSWYQQTPGQGLQFLFEYFSETQRNKGNFPGRFSGRQFSNSRSEMNVSTLELGDSALYLCASSLAAGLGEQFFGPGTRLTVL.

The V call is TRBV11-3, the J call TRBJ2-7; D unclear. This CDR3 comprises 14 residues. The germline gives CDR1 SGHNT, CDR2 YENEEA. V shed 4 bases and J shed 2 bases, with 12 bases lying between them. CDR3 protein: CASSWTDQTYEQYF. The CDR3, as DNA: TGTGCCAGCAGCTGGACGGATCAAACCTACGAGCAGTACTTC.

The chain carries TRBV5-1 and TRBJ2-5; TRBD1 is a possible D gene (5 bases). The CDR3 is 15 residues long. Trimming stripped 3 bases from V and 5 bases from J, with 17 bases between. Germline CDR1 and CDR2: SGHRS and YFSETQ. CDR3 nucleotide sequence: TGCGCCAGCAGCTCGGACAACCCTGCCCAGGAGACCCAGTACTTC. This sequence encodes CASSSDNPAQETQYF.

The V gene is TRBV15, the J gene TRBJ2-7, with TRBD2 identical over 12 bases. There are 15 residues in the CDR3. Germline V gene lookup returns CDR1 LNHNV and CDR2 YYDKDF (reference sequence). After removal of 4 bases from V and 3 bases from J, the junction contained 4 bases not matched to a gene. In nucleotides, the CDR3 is TGTGCCACCAGCATGGGACTAGCGGGCCACTACGAGCAGTACTTC. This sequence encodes CATSMGLAGHYEQYF.

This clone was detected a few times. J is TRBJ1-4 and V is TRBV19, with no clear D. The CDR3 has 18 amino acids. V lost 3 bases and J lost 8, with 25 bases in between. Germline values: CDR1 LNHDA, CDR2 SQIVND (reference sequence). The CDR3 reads CASSMSRSDYSASEKLFF. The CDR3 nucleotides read TGTGCCAGTAGTATGAGTAGGTCAGACTACTCCGCGAGCGAAAAACTGTTTTTT.

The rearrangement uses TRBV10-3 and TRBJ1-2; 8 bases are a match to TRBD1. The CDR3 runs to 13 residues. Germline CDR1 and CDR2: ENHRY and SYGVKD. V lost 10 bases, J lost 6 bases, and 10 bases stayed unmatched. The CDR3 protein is CATREGQDHGYTF. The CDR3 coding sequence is TGTGCCACCAGGGAGGGACAGGATCATGGCTACACCTTC.

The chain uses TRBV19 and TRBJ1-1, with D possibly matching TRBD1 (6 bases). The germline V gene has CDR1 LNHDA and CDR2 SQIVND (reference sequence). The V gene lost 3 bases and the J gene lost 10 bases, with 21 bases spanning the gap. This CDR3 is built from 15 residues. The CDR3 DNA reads TGTGCCAGTAGTATTCCCCGATATCAACAGGGACGAGCTTTCTTT. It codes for CASSIPRYQQGRAFF. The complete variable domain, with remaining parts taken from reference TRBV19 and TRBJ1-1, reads DGGITQSPKYLFRKEGQNVTLSCEQNLNHDAMYWYRQDPGQGLRLIYYSQIVNDFQKGDIAEGYSVSREKKESFPLTVTSAQKNPTAFYLCASSIPRYQQGRAFFGQGTRLTVV.

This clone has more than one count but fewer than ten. CDR3 residues: CAWSVLGAPNTEAFF. The CDR3 DNA reads TGTGCCTGGAGTGTTTTGGGGGCCCCGAACACTGAAGCTTTCTTT. This chain joins TRBV30 and TRBJ1-1, with D maybe TRBD1 (6 bases). Trimming left V 0 bases short and J 1 base short, with 12 bases between. CDR3 length: 15 residues. The germline CDR1 and CDR2 sequences are GTSNPN and SVGIG (reference sequence).

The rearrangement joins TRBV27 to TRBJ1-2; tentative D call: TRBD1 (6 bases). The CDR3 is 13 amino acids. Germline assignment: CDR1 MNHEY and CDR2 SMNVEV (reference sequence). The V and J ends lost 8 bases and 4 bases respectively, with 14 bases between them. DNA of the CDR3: TGTGCCAGCTCACCGGGGGCATCCTATGGCTACACCTTC. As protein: CASSPGASYGYTF.

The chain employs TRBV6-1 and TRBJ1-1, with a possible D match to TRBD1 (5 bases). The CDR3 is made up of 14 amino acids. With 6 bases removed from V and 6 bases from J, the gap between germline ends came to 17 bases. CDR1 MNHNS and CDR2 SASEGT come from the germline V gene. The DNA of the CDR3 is TGTGCCAGCAGCACGGACGGGGGAGCGCCTGAAGCTTTCTTT. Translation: CASSTDGGAPEAFF.

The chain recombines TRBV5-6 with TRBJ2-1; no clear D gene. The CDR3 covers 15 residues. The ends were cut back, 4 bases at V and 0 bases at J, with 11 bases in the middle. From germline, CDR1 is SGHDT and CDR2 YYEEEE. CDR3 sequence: CASSGGLSSYNEQFF. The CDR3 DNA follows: TGTGCCAGCAGCGGTGGGCTTAGCTCCTACAATGAGCAGTTCTTC. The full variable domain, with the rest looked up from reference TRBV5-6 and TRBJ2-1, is DAGVTQSPTHLIKTRGQQVTLRCSPKSGHDTVSWYQQALGQGPQFIFQYYEEEERQRGNFPDRFSGHQFPNYSSELNVNALLLGDSALYLCASSGGLSSYNEQFFGPGTRLTVL.